The T cell receptor (beta chain) described here comes from a study of blood T cell repertoires in COVID-19. On the study more broadly: COVID-19 samples, acute and convalescent, were from the United States, Italy and Spain.

The CDR3 is 16 residues long. Per germline, CDR1 KGHSH and CDR2 LQKENI. The trim removed 3 bases at V and 4 bases at J, leaving 6 bases unmatched. How the authors handled the data: Reference gene primer amplification gave estimated nucleated cell counts. Using immunoSEQ multiplex PCR, the repertoire was profiled, and TCRdb retains in-frame clones only, with some absent. The D gene and trimming were derived from the DNA, and the V and J assignments and clone size from that table. In the table there are about 230,000 clones, roughly 88% of which are singletons. The source is a woman between 40 and 55 years old who had recovered from COVID-19. The specimen was peripheral blood. This chain links TRBV18 with TRBJ2-5, with TRBD2 matching 12 bases. The CDR3 DNA follows: TGTGCCAGCTCACCGGCTAGCGGGGGGGCGCGAGAGACCCAGTACTTC. Residues: CASSPASGGARETQYF.